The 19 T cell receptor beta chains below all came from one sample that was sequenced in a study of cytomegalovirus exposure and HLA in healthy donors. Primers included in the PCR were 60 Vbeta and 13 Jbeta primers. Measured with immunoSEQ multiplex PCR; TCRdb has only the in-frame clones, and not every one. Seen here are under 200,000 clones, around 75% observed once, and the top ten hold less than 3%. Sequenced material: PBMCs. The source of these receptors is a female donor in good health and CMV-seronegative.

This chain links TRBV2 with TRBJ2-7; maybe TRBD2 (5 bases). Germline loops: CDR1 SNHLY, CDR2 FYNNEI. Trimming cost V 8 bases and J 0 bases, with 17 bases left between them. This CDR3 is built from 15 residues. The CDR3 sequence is CASRVGSGLSYEQYF. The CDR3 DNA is TGTGCCAGCCGGGTAGGGAGCGGCCTCTCCTACGAGCAGTACTTC. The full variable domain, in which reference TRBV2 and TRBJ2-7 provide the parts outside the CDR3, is EPEVTQTPSHQVTQMGQEVILRCVPISNHLYFYWYRQILGQKVEFLVSFYNNEISEKSEIFDDQFSVERPDGSNFTLKIRSTKLEDSAMYFCASRVGSGLSYEQYFGPGTRLTVT.

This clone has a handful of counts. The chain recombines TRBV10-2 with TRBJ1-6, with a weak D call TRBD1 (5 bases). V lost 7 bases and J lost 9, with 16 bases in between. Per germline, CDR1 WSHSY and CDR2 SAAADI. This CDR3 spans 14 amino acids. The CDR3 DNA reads TGCGCCAGCAAAGGGCCAGGGCGCGGTTCACCCCTCCACTTT. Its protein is CASKGPGRGSPLHF.

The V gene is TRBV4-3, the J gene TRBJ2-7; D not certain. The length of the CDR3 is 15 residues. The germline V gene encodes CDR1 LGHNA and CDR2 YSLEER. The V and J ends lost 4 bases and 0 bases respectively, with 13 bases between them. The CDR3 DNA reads TGCGCCAGCAGCCTAGAGAGTGCAAGCTCCTACGAGCAGTACTTC. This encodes CASSLESASSYEQYF.

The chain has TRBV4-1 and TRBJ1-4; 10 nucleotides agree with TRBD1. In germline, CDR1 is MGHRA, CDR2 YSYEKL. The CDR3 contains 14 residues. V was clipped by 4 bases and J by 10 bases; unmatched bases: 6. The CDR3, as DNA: TGCGCCAGCAGCCGTGGACAGGGGGACGGAAAACTGTTTTTT. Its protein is CASSRGQGDGKLFF.

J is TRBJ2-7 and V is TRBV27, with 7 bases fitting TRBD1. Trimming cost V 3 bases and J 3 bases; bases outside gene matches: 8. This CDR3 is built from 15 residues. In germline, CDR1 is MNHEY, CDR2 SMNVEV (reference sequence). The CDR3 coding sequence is TGTGCCAGCAGTTTTGCAGGGGGAATGAACTACGAGCAGTACTTC. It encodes CASSFAGGMNYEQYF.

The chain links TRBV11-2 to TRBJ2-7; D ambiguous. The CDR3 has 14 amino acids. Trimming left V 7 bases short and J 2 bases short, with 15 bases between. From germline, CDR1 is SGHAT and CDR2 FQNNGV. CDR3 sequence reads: CASTVRGRPYEQYF. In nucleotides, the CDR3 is TGTGCCAGCACCGTGCGCGGCCGACCCTACGAGCAGTACTTC.

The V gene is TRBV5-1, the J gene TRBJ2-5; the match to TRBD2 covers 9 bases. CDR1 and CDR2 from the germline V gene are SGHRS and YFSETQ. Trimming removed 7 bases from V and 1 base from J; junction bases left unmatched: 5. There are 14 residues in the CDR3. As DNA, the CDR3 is TGCGCCAGCCGACTAGCGGAGCTCCAAGAGACCCAGTACTTC. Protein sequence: CASRLAELQETQYF.

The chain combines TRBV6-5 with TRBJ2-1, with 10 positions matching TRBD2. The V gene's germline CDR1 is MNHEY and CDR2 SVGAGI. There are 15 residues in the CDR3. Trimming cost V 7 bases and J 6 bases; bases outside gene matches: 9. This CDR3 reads CASTPPGLASNEQFF. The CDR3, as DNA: TGTGCCAGCACCCCTCCGGGACTAGCGAGCAATGAGCAGTTCTTC.

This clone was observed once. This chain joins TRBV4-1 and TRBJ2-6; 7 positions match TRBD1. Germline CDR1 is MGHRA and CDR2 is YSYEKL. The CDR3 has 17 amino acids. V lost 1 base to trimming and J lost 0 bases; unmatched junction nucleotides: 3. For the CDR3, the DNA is TGCGCCAGCAGCCAAGGACAGGGTGTCTCTGGGGCCAACGTCCTGACTTTC. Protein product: CASSQGQGVSGANVLTF.

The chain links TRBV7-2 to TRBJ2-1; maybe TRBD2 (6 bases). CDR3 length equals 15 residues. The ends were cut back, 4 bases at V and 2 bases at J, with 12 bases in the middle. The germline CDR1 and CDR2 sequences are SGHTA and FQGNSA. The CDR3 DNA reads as TGTGCCAGCAGCTCACCGGGAGCGCCCTACAATGAGCAGTTCTTC. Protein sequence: CASSSPGAPYNEQFF.

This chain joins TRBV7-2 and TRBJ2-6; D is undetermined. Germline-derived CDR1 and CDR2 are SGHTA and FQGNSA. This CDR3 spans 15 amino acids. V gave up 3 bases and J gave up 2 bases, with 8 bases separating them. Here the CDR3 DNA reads TGTGCCAGCAGCTTGCGGTCCGCTGGGGCCAACGTCCTGACTTTC. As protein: CASSLRSAGANVLTF.

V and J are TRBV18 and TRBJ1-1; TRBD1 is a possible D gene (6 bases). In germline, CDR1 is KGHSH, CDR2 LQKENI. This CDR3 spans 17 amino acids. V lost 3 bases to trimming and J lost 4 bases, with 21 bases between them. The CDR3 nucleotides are TGTGCCAGCTCACCTAACAACAACAGGGAAATACGCACTGAAGCTTTCTTT. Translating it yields CASSPNNNREIRTEAFF.

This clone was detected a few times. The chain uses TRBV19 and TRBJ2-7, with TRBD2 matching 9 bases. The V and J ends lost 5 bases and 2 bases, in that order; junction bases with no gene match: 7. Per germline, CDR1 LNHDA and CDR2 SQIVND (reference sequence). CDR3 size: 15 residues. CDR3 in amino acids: CASSLGLARAYEQYF. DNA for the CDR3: TGTGCCAGTAGTCTGGGACTAGCACGAGCCTACGAGCAGTACTTC. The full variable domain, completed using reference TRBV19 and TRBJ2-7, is DGGITQSPKYLFRKEGQNVTLSCEQNLNHDAMYWYRQDPGQGLRLIYYSQIVNDFQKGDIAEGYSVSREKKESFPLTVTSAQKNPTAFYLCASSLGLARAYEQYFGPGTRLTVT.

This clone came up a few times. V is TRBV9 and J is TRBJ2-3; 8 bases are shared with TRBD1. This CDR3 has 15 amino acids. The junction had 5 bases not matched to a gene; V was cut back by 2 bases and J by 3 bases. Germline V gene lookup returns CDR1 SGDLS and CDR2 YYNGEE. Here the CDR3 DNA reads TGTGCCAGCAGCGTGGGTGGACAGGGAACAGATACGCAGTATTTT. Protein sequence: CASSVGGQGTDTQYF.

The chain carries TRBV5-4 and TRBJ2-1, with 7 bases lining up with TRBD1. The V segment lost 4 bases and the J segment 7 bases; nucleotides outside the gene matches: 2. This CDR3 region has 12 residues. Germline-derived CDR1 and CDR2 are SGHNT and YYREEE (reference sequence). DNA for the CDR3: TGTGCCAGCAGCCCGGACAGGAATGAGCAGTTCTTC. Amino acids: CASSPDRNEQFF.

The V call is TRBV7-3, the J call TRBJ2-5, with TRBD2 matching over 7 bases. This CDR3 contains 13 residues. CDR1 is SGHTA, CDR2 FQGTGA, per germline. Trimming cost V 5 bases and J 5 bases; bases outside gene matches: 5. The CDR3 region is CASSATSVETQYF. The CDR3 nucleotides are TGTGCCAGCAGCGCAACTAGCGTCGAGACCCAGTACTTC. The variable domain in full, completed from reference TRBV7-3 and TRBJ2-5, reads GAGVSQTPSNKVTEKGKYVELRCDPISGHTALYWYRQSLGQGPEFLIYFQGTGAADDSGLPNDRFFAVRPEGSVSTLKIQRTERGDSAVYLCASSATSVETQYFGPGTRLLVL.

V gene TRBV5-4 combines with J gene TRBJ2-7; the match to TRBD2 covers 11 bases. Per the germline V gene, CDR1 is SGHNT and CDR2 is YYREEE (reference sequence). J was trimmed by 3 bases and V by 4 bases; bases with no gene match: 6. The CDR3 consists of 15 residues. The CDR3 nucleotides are TGTGCCAGCAGCAACCGACTAGCGGGAAACTACGAGCAGTACTTC. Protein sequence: CASSNRLAGNYEQYF.

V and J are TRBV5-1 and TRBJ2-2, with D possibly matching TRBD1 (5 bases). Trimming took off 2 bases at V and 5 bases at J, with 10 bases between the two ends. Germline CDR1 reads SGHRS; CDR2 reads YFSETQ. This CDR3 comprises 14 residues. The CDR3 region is CASSFYDSTGELFF. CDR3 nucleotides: TGCGCCAGCAGCTTCTATGACAGTACCGGGGAGCTGTTTTTT. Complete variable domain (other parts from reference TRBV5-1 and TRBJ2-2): KAGVTQTPRYLIKTRGQQVTLSCSPISGHRSVSWYQQTPGQGLQFLFEYFSETQRNKGNFPGRFSGRQFSNSRSEMNVSTLELGDSALYLCASSFYDSTGELFFGEGSRLTVL.

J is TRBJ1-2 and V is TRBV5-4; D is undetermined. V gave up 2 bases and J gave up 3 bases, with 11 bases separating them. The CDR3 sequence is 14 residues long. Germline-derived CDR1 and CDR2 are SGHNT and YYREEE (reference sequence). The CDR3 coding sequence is TGTGCCAGCAGCTTCAAACTAGGAGACTATGGCTACACCTTC. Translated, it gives CASSFKLGDYGYTF.